This entry is about one TCR beta chain. Its specificity is unknown. This sample was taken from a study of graft-versus-host responses after intestinal transplantation. Study summary: As for transplant type, recipients had multivisceral, liver-intestinal, or isolated intestinal grafts. Recipients uniformly received anti-thymocyte globulin induction, followed by tacrolimus and steroids for approximately 3 years. Study-level results: Recipient marrow showed GvH clones, some seen first in ileum or blood. Where graft-donor T cell macrochimerism was present, patients had high graft-versus-host to host-versus-graft clonal ratios in allografts.

This CDR3 contains 17 residues. Germline V gene sequence: CDR1 SGHTA, CDR2 FQGTGA. The ends were cut back, 3 bases at V and 5 bases at J, with 22 bases in the middle. Clones were sequenced by immunoSEQ multiplex PCR, and TCRdb holds only the in-frame ones, with some missing. The sample includes 84,000 or so clones, over 85% of them seen just once. This clonotype originated in a human donor who received an intestinal transplant. The rearrangement links TRBV7-3 to TRBJ2-5; D is unresolved. The sample consisted of unstimulated CD4+ T cells sorted from spleen or lymph node cells, taken before intestinal transplant. The CDR3 loop is CASSLATSLLSGETQYF. The CDR3, as DNA: TGTGCCAGCAGCTTGGCTACATCGTTGCTTTCGGGCGAGACCCAGTACTTC.